Listed here are 29 T cell receptor beta chains from one sample, sequenced in a study of Ad26.COV2.S vaccination and SARS-CoV-2 variants. Assay: immunoSEQ multiplex PCR; the TCRdb copy retains only in-frame clones and omits some. The data contain about 180,000 clones, roughly 85% of them singletons. The sequenced sample was peripheral blood, obtained after recovery from COVID-19. These receptors came from a human donor who had recovered from COVID-19.

The chain uses TRBV7-2 and TRBJ1-3; unclear D gene. Germline CDR1 SGHTA, CDR2 FQGNSA. The CDR3 extends over 16 amino acids. The V and J ends lost 3 bases and 1 base respectively, with 13 bases between them. The CDR3 DNA reads as TGTGCCAGCAGCTTGGGTCGGGTGCGATCTGGAAACACCATATATTTT. This codes for CASSLGRVRSGNTIYF.

The rearrangement joins TRBV9 to TRBJ2-1; D gene uncertain. The CDR3 runs to 13 residues. V was cut by 3 bases and J by 3 bases, with 7 bases left in between. Germline CDR1 SGDLS, CDR2 YYNGEE. CDR3 coding DNA: TGTGCCAGCAGCGCGACTCTCTACAATGAGCAGTTCTTC. This translates into CASSATLYNEQFF.

The chain is built from TRBV4-2 and TRBJ2-5, with 9 bases aligning to TRBD2. CDR1 is LGHNA, CDR2 YNFKEQ, per germline. The J segment lost 1 base and the V segment lost 6 bases, leaving 6 bases of the junction unmatched. There are 15 residues in the CDR3. The CDR3 DNA reads as TGTGCCAGCAGAAAGACTAGCGGCCCCCAAGAGACCCAGTACTTC. This encodes CASRKTSGPQETQYF.

This clone was seen only a few times. The rearrangement links TRBV29-1 to TRBJ1-1; D is perhaps TRBD1 (6 bases). CDR1 is SQVTM and CDR2 is ANQGSEA in the germline V gene. Trimming stripped 7 bases from V and 11 bases from J, with 14 bases between. CDR3 length: 10 residues. The CDR3 protein is CSAGGRDAFF. The CDR3 region has the DNA TGCAGCGCTGGGGGCCGGGACGCTTTCTTT.

The genes are TRBV11-3 and TRBJ2-3; 12 bases are a match to TRBD2. Germline CDR1 is SGHNT and CDR2 is YENEEA. CDR3 length equals 17 residues. The V gene end was trimmed by 4 bases and the J gene end by 3 bases; junction bases not matched to a gene: 8. Written as DNA, the CDR3 is TGTGCCAGCAGCTCCCCAGGACTAGCGGGATTTACAGATACGCAGTATTTT. Its translation is CASSSPGLAGFTDTQYF.

This chain joins TRBV5-5 and TRBJ2-5; TRBD1 matches 8 bases. V was pared by 0 bases and J by 4 bases, with 2 bases of the junction left unmatched. The germline gives CDR1 SGHKS, CDR2 YYEKEE (reference sequence). The CDR3 sequence is 14 residues long. The CDR3 coding sequence is TGTGCCAGCAGCTTGGGGACAGGGTTAGAGACCCAGTACTTC. Its protein is CASSLGTGLETQYF.

This chain links TRBV5-1 with TRBJ2-2; 8 bases are shared with TRBD1. Germline trimming cut 1 base from V and 12 bases from J; bases unmatched to any gene: 5. The CDR3 contains 13 residues. Germline assignment: CDR1 SGHRS and CDR2 YFSETQ. Here the CDR3 DNA reads TGCGCCAGCAGCTTGATGGACAGGGCCAAGCTGTTTTTT. Protein sequence: CASSLMDRAKLFF.

This clone has more than one count but fewer than ten. Other nucleotide sequences in the sample specify the same CDR3. This sequence joins TRBV6-5 and TRBJ2-5, with D possibly being TRBD1 or TRBD2 (6 bases each). V lost 6 bases and J 5 bases, leaving 13 bases between the germline ends. This CDR3 is 13 amino acids long. Germline-derived CDR1 and CDR2 are MNHEY and SVGAGI. The CDR3 DNA reads TGTGCCAGCAGCGTGGGGGCGGGGGAGACCCAGTACTTC. Translating gives CASSVGAGETQYF.

This clone was counted only a few times. The rearrangement joins TRBV2 to TRBJ1-1; 9 positions agree with TRBD1. The CDR3 sequence is 14 residues long. The V and J ends lost 9 bases and 0 bases, in that order; junction bases with no gene match: 5. Germline CDR1 is SNHLY and CDR2 is FYNNEI. The CDR3 is CARWDRAMNTEAFF. The CDR3 DNA follows: TGTGCCAGGTGGGACAGGGCGATGAACACTGAAGCTTTCTTT.

This clone was seen only once. The chain has TRBV2 and TRBJ2-3; D gene unclear. Per the germline V gene, CDR1 is SNHLY and CDR2 is FYNNEI. Deletions cut 7 bases from V and 3 bases from J, with 11 bases between. This CDR3 region has 13 residues. The CDR3 nucleotides read TGTGCCAGCACCGCCAAAGAAACAGATACGCAGTATTTT. Its protein is CASTAKETDTQYF.

This clone has just one count. This sequence joins TRBV11-2 and TRBJ2-7; tentative D call: TRBD2 (6 bases). Trimming cost V 1 base and J 0 bases, with 10 bases left between them. Germline loops: CDR1 SGHAT, CDR2 FQNNGV. CDR3 length: 15 amino acids. Here the CDR3 DNA reads TGTGCCAGCAGCTTAGCCCTGCGGGACTCCTACGAGCAGTACTTC. Encoded protein: CASSLALRDSYEQYF.

CDR3 in DNA: TGTGCCAGTAGTAGGGCAGAGAGCAATCAGCCCCAGCATTTT. It yields the protein CASSRAESNQPQHF. This chain connects TRBV19 to TRBJ1-5, with D uncertain. V was pared by 4 bases and J by 1 base, with 8 bases between. CDR1 and CDR2 (germline): LNHDA, SQIVND (reference sequence). The length of the CDR3 is 14 residues.

This chain uses TRBV18 with TRBJ1-4, with D uncertain. Germline V CDR1 and CDR2: KGHSH, LQKENI. V dropped 3 bases and J dropped 8 bases, with 13 bases sitting between them. The CDR3 is made up of 14 amino acids. The CDR3 DNA sequence: TGTGCCAGCTCACCTACCGACGGAATCGAAAAACTGTTTTTT. Its translation: CASSPTDGIEKLFF.

This sequence joins TRBV7-3 and TRBJ1-2; 7 bases are a match to TRBD1. The CDR3 loop spans 15 amino acids. J gave up 7 bases and V 0 bases, and 8 bases lay outside the gene matches. CDR1 and CDR2 from the germline V gene are SGHTA and FQGTGA. CDR3 nucleotides: TGTGCCAGCAGCTTAACGGGGGAGGGGGCGAGTGGCTACACCTTC. Encoded protein: CASSLTGEGASGYTF.

The gene calls are TRBV5-1 and TRBJ2-7; tentatively, D is TRBD1 or TRBD2 (5 bases each). Per the germline V gene, CDR1 is SGHRS and CDR2 is YFSETQ. V dropped 0 bases and J dropped 0 bases, with 13 bases sitting between them. This CDR3 comprises 16 residues. The CDR3 sequence: CASSLDRDESSYEQYF. CDR3 coding DNA: TGCGCCAGCAGCTTGGACCGGGACGAGAGCTCCTACGAGCAGTACTTC.

This sequence joins TRBV5-1 and TRBJ2-2; D call uncertain. In germline, CDR1 is SGHRS, CDR2 YFSETQ. CDR3 size: 13 residues. Trimming pared 4 bases from V and 7 bases from J, leaving 11 bases between. As DNA, the CDR3 is TGCGCCAGCAGCATCACAAGTAGCGGGGAGCTGTTTTTT. This encodes CASSITSSGELFF.

J is TRBJ2-3 and V is TRBV7-8; possibly TRBD1 or TRBD2 for D (6 bases each). From germline, CDR1 is SGHVS and CDR2 FQNEAQ. Between the trimmed V and J ends, which lost 6 bases and 2 bases, there was a span of 18 bases. CDR3 length equals 16 residues. CDR3 in amino acids: CASSIRGGDPTDTQYF. CDR3 coding DNA: TGTGCCAGCAGTATCAGGGGCGGGGACCCCACAGATACGCAGTATTTT.

This clone was seen many times. This chain connects TRBV25-1 to TRBJ1-5, with D tentatively TRBD1 (6 bases). Trimming pared 3 bases from V and 1 base from J, leaving 10 bases between. The length of the CDR3 is 15 residues. Per the germline V gene, CDR1 is MGHDK and CDR2 is SYGVNS. CDR3 loop: CASSDLGGSNQPQHF. The CDR3 DNA follows: TGTGCCAGCAGTGATTTAGGGGGAAGCAATCAGCCCCAGCATTTT.

This clone was found a few times. The chain links TRBV24-1 to TRBJ1-3, with D uncertain. The germline V gene encodes CDR1 KGHDR and CDR2 SFDVKD. Trimming took 4 bases from V and 4 from J, leaving 7 bases between them. The CDR3 covers 13 residues. The CDR3 region is CATSDPRGNTIYF. The CDR3 DNA is TGTGCCACCAGTGACCCCCGCGGAAACACCATATATTTT.

The gene calls are TRBV4-1 and TRBJ1-3; unclear D gene. Trimming cost V 2 bases and J 0 bases, with 11 bases left between them. This CDR3 is 16 amino acids long. The V gene's germline CDR1 is MGHRA and CDR2 YSYEKL. Written as DNA, the CDR3 is TGCGCCAGCAGCCAAACTTTAGCTAGCTCTGGAAACACCATATATTTT. As protein: CASSQTLASSGNTIYF.

CDR3 loop: CASRRNTGLGTGELFF. In DNA form, the CDR3 reads TGTGCCAGCAGACGAAATACAGGGTTGGGCACCGGGGAGCTGTTTTTT. The gene calls are TRBV3-1 (or the pseudogene TRBV3-2) and TRBJ2-2; D perhaps matches TRBD1 (6 bases). The CDR3 contains 16 residues. The V end was cut by 6 bases, the J end by 4 bases, with 18 bases between. Germline loops: CDR1 LGHDT, CDR2 YNNKEL (reference sequence).

The chain combines TRBV2 with TRBJ1-2; possibly TRBD1 for D (6 bases). The CDR3 consists of 12 residues. CDR1 is SNHLY and CDR2 is FYNNEI in the germline V gene. V was cut by 5 bases and J by 8 bases, with 12 bases left in between. The CDR3 DNA sequence: TGTGCCAGCAGTCTCACAGGGAAGGGCTACACCTTC. The encoded protein is CASSLTGKGYTF.

V usage is TRBV5-1 and J usage is TRBJ2-1; D might be TRBD2 (5 bases). Per germline, CDR1 SGHRS and CDR2 YFSETQ. This CDR3 comprises 16 residues. Trimming cost V 0 bases and J 0 bases, with 10 bases left between them. The CDR3: CASSLGPGSSYNEQFF. CDR3 nucleotide sequence: TGCGCCAGCAGCTTGGGCCCTGGGAGCTCCTACAATGAGCAGTTCTTC.

The chain recombines TRBV14 with TRBJ1-2; TRBD1 might be the D (6 bases). CDR3 length: 14 residues. V gave up 3 bases and J gave up 1 base, with 9 bases separating them. Germline CDR1 SGHDN, CDR2 FVKESK. This chain's CDR3 is CASSQMDSNYGYTF. The DNA for the CDR3 is TGTGCCAGCAGCCAGATGGACAGTAACTATGGCTACACCTTC.

Notes on this clone: At the DNA level, this CDR3 is encoded by other sequences in the same sample as well. The chain carries TRBV7-2 and TRBJ2-1, with 11 bases aligning to TRBD2. The CDR3 spans 15 residues. The germline gives CDR1 SGHTA, CDR2 FQGNSA. The V segment lost 3 bases and the J segment 7 bases; nucleotides outside the gene matches: 5. The CDR3 nucleotides read TGTGCCAGCAGCTTCCTAGCGGGAGGTTTGAATGAGCAGTTCTTC. Amino acids: CASSFLAGGLNEQFF.

About this clone itself: Other DNA variants within this sample encode the same CDR3. The chain recombines TRBV5-1 with TRBJ1-4, with D possibly TRBD1 on 5 matching bases. The CDR3 is made up of 13 amino acids. V was pared by 1 base and J by 7 bases, with 8 bases between. From germline, CDR1 is SGHRS and CDR2 YFSETQ. The chain's CDR3 is CASSLQGSEKLFF. CDR3 nucleotide sequence: TGCGCCAGCAGCTTGCAGGGCTCTGAAAAACTGTTTTTT.

This clone was counted many times. For the CDR3, the DNA is TGTGCCAGCAGCTTAGAAGGAGTCGAGTACAATGAGCAGTTCTTC. Translation: CASSLEGVEYNEQFF. This chain connects TRBV5-4 to TRBJ2-1; D not resolved. V lost 2 bases, J lost 4 bases, and 13 bases lay in between. The CDR3 sequence is 15 residues long. CDR1 and CDR2 from the germline V gene are SGHNT and YYREEE (reference sequence).

The V gene is TRBV9, the J gene TRBJ2-4; 7 bases line up with TRBD2. Germline lookup yields CDR1 SGDLS and CDR2 YYNGEE. V shed 4 bases and J 7 bases; nucleotides not matched to a gene: 11. This CDR3 has 15 residues. Here the CDR3 reads CASSPVAREGNIQYF. The CDR3 DNA reads TGTGCCAGCAGCCCTGTCGCCAGGGAGGGTAACATTCAGTACTTC.

V usage is TRBV28 and J usage is TRBJ2-1, with TRBD1 matching over 10 bases. Germline loops: CDR1 MDHEN, CDR2 SYDVKM. CDR3 length: 15 residues. Losses at the gene ends were 6 bases for V and 7 bases for J; bases not matched to a gene: 9. CDR3: CASSPGGQGRNEQFF. In DNA form, the CDR3 reads TGTGCCAGCAGCCCAGGGGGACAGGGGAGGAATGAGCAGTTCTTC.